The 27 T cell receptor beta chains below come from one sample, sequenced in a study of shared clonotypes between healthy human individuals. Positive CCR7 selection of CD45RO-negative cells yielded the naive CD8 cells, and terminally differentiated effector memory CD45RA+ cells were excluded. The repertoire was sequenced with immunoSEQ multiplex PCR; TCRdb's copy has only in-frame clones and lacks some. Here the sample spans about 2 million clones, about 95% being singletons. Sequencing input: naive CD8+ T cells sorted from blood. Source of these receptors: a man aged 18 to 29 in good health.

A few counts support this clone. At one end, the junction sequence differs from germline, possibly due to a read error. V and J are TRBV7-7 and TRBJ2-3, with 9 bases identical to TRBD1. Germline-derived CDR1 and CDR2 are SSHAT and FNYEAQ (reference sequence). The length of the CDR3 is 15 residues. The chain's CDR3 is CASSSGTGSSDTQYF. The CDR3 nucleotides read TGTGCTAGCAGCTCCGGGACAGGGTCCTCAGATACGCAGTATTTT.

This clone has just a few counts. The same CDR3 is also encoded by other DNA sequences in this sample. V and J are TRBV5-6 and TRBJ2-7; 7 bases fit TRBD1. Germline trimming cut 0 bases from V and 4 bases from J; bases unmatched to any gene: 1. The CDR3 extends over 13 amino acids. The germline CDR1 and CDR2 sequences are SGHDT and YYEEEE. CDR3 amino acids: CASSLDRGYEQYF. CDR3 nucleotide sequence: TGTGCCAGCAGCTTGGACAGGGGTTACGAGCAGTACTTC.

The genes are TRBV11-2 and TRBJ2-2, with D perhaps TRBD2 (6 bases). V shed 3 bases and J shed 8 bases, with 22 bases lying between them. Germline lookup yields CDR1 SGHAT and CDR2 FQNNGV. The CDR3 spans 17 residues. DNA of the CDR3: TGTGCCAGCAGCTTCCTTTGGGCTAGCGCCCAGGCTGGGGAGCTGTTTTTT. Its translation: CASSFLWASAQAGELFF.

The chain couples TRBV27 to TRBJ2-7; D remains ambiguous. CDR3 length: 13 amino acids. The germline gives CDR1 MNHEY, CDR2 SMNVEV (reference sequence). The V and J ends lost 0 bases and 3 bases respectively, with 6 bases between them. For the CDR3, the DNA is TGTGCCAGCAGTTTATCGATGTTCTACGAGCAGTACTTC. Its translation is CASSLSMFYEQYF.

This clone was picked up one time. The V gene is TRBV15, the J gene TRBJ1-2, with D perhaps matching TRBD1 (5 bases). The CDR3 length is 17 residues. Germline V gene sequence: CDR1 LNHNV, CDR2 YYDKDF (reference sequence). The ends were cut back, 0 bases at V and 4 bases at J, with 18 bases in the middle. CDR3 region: CATSRDGAEGLGYGYTF. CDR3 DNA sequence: TGTGCCACCAGCAGAGATGGGGCGGAGGGGTTAGGCTATGGCTACACCTTC. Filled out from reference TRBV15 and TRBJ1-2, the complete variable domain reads DAMVIQNPRYQVTQFGKPVTLSCSQTLNHNVMYWYQQKSSQAPKLLFHYYDKDFNNEADTPDNFQSRRPNTSFCFLDIRSPGLGDTAMYLCATSRDGAEGLGYGYTFGSGTRLTVV.

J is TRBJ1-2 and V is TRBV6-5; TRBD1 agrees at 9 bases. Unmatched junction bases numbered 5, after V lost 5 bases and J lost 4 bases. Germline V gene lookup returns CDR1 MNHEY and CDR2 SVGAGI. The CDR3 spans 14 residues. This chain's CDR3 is CASSEGDRAYGYTF. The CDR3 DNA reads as TGTGCCAGCAGTGAAGGGGACAGGGCCTATGGCTACACCTTC.

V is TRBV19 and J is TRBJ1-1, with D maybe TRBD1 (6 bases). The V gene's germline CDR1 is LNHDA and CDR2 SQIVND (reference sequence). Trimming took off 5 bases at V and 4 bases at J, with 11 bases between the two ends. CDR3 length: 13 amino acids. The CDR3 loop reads CASSVTGSTEAFF. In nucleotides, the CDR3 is TGTGCCAGTAGTGTCACAGGGTCCACTGAAGCTTTCTTT.

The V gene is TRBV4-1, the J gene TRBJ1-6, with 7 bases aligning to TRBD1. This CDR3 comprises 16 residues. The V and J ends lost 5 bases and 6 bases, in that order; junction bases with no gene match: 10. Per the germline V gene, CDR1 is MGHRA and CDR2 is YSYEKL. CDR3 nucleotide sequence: TGCGCCAGCAGCATATCGGAGGGGGCATCTAATTCACCCCTCCACTTT. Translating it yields CASSISEGASNSPLHF.

The CDR3 loop reads CASSHSGPGELFF. CDR3 bases: TGCGCCAGCAGCCATTCAGGGCCCGGGGAGCTGTTTTTT. J is TRBJ2-2 and V is TRBV4-1, with a possible D match to TRBD1 (5 bases). The V end lost 3 bases, the J end lost 6 bases, and 8 bases lay between the germline ends. The CDR3 has 13 amino acids. CDR1 and CDR2 (germline): MGHRA, YSYEKL.

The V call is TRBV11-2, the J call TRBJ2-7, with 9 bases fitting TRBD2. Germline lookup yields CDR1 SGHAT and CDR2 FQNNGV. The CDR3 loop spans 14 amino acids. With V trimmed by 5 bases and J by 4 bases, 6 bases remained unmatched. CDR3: CASSLMTSGYEQYF. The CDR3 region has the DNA TGTGCCAGCAGCCTGATGACTAGCGGATACGAGCAGTACTTC.

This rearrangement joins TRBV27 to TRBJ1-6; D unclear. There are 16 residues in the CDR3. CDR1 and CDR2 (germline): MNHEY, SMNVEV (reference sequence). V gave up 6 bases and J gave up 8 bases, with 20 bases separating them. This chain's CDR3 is CASSKGPGTLDSPLHF. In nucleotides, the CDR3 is TGTGCCAGCAGCAAGGGTCCCGGTACGCTCGATTCACCCCTCCACTTT.

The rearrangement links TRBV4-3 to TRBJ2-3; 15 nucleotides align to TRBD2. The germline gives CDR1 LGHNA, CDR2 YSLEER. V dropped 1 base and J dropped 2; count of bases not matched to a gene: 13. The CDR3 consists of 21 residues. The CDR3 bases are TGCGCCAGCAGCCAAGTCCCAGGACTAGCGGGAGGGAGGAGGAACACAGATACGCAGTATTTT. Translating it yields CASSQVPGLAGGRRNTDTQYF.

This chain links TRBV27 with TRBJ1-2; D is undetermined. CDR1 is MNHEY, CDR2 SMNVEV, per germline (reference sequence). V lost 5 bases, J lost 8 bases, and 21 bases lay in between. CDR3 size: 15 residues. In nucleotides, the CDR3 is TGTGCCAGCAGTCTTACCGCACCGACGATCAGGGGCTACACCTTC. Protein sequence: CASSLTAPTIRGYTF.

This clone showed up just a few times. The CDR3 loop is CASRNLMNTEAFF. For the CDR3, the DNA is TGCGCCAGCAGGAACCTCATGAACACTGAAGCTTTCTTT. This chain connects TRBV4-1 to TRBJ1-1, with D unresolved. Germline V lookup: CDR1 MGHRA, CDR2 YSYEKL. Trimming removed 6 bases at V and 0 bases at J, with 8 bases between. There are 13 residues in the CDR3.

The CDR3 region has the DNA TGTGCCAGCAGCTTAGAACAGTTCACAGATACGCAGTATTTT. It specifies CASSLEQFTDTQYF. The rearrangement joins TRBV7-9 to TRBJ2-3; unclear D gene. Germline V gene sequence: CDR1 SEHNR, CDR2 FQNEAQ (reference sequence). The V end was cut by 1 base, the J end by 2 bases, with 7 bases between. CDR3 length: 14 residues. Together with reference TRBV7-9 and TRBJ2-3, the CDR3 gives the full variable domain: DTGVSQNPRHKITKRGQNVTFRCDPISEHNRLYWYRQTLGQGPEFLTYFQNEAQLEKSRLLSDRFSAERPKGSFSTLEIQRTEQGDSAMYLCASSLEQFTDTQYFGPGTRLTVL.

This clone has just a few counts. The CDR3: CASSTTGGPGANVLTF. The CDR3 region has the DNA TGTGCCAGCAGTACAACGGGGGGGCCAGGGGCCAACGTCCTGACTTTC. This sequence joins TRBV27 and TRBJ2-6; 8 positions match TRBD2. This CDR3 has 16 amino acids. The germline CDR1 and CDR2 sequences are MNHEY and SMNVEV (reference sequence). J lost 4 bases, V lost 5 bases, and 7 bases had no gene match.

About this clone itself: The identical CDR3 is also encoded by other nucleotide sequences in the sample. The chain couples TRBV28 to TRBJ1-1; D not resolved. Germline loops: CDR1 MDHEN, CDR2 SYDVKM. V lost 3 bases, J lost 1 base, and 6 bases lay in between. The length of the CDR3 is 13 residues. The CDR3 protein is CASSLGRNTEAFF. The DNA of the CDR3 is TGTGCCAGCAGTTTGGGTAGGAACACTGAAGCTTTCTTT.

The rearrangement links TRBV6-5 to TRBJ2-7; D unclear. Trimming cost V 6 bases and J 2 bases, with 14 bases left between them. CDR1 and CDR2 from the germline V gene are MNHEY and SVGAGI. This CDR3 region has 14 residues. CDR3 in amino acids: CASSLNAGAYEQYF. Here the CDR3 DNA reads TGTGCCAGCAGCCTGAATGCCGGAGCCTACGAGCAGTACTTC.

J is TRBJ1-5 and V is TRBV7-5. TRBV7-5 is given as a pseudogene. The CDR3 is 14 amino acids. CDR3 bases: TGTGCCAGAAGCTTAGTAGAAGACAATCAGCCCCAGCATTTT. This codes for CARSLVEDNQPQHF.

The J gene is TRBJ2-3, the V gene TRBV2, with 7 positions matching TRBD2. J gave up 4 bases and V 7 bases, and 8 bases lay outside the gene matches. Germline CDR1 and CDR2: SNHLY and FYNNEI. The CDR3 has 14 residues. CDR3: CASKGLVFPDTQYF. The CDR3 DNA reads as TGTGCCAGCAAAGGACTAGTTTTTCCAGATACGCAGTATTTT.

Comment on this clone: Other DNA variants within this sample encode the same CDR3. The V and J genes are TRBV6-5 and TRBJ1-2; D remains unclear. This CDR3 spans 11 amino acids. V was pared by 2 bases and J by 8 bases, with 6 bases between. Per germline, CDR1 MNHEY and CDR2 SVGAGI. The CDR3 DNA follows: TGTGCCAGCAGTTACGGTGGCGGCTACACCTTC. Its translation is CASSYGGGYTF.

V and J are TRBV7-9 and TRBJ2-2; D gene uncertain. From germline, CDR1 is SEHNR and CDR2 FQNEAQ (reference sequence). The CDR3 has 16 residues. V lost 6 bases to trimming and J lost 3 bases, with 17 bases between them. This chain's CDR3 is CASRPPGLSDTGELFF. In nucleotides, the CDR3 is TGTGCCAGCAGACCCCCGGGTCTTTCGGACACCGGGGAGCTGTTTTTT.

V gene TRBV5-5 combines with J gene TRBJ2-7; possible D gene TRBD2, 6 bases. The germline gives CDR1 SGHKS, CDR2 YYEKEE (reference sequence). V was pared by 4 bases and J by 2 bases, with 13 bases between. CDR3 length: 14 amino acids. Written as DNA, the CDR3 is TGTGCCAGCAGCCCGGCGGGGCTCACCTACGAGCAGTACTTC. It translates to CASSPAGLTYEQYF.

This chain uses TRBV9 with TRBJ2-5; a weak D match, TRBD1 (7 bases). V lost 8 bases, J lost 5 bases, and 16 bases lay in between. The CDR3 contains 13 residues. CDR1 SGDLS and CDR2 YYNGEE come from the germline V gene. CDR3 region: CASSQGGPETQYF. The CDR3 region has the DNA TGTGCCAGTTCTCAGGGGGGTCCCGAGACCCAGTACTTC.

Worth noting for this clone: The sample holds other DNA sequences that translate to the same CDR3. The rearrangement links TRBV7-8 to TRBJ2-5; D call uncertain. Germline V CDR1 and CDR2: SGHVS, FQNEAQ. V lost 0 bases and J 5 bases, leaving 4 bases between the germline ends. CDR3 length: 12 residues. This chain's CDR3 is CASSLALETQYF. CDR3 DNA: TGTGCCAGCAGCTTAGCGCTGGAGACCCAGTACTTC.

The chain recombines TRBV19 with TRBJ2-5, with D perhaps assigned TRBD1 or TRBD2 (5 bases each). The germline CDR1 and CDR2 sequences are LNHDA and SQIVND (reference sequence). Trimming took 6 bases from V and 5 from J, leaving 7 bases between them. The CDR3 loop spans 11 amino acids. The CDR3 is CASRGVETQYF. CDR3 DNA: TGTGCCAGTAGGGGGGTTGAGACCCAGTACTTC.

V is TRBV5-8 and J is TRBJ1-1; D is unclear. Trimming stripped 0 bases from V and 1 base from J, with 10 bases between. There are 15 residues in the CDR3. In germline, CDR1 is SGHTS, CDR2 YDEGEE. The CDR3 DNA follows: TGTGCCAGCAGCTTGGAAGTTTGGGGGAACACTGAAGCTTTCTTT. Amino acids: CASSLEVWGNTEAFF.